Listed below are T cell receptor beta chains from one sample, sequenced in a study of cytomegalovirus exposure and HLA in healthy donors. This table comes from immunoSEQ multiplex PCR, and its TCRdb copy is limited to in-frame clones, with some not included. This table holds about 210,000 clones, more than 75% found once. The sample comprised PBMCs. The receptors come from a man aged 35 to 55 in good health and CMV-seropositive. CDR3s include the opening cysteine and the closing phenylalanine or tryptophan. A D gene is named only where the DNA matches it firmly.

V gene	D gene	CDR3 protein
TRBV7-2	-	CASSFTGTGIYSNQPQHF
TRBV19	-	CASSISSYNEQFF
TRBV18	-	CASSPRFRGGNEQFF
TRBV19	-	CASSIKWGDQPQHF
TRBV5-4	TRBD2	CASSQPGLATYEQYF
TRBV19	-	CASSPQGPSSYNEQFF
TRBV7-9	-	CASSLALSSYNEQFF
TRBV7-9	TRBD2	CASSLLAGTSTDTQYF
TRBV4-1	TRBD2	CASSQDRAGDEEQYF
TRBV10-3	-	CANKTHDEQYF
TRBV12-2	-	CASRAWRAGYEQYF
TRBV5-1	TRBD1	CASSLAGTGGDTQYF
TRBV5-1	-	CASSPGDLNNEQFF
TRBV7-8	-	CASSPGGERTEAFF
TRBV29-1	TRBD2	CSVWGGSWIHTDTQYF
TRBV9	TRBD2	CASSAEVAGGGTQYF
TRBV7-9	TRBD1	CASSLVGDRPAF
TRBV9	-	CASSAPGGATDNTEAFF
TRBV7-8	TRBD2	CASSLLAGGLHEQFF
TRBV5-6	TRBD1	CASSLGQLINQPQHF
TRBV5-6	-	CASSLEFRANTEAFF
TRBV28	-	CASSLLGGRTEAFF
TRBV5-1	TRBD1	CASSFSTGGTGELFF
TRBV7-2	TRBD2	CAVLRERVVSYEQYF
TRBV2	TRBD2	CASSEVAGYNEQFF
TRBV5-1	-	CASSLDPPGTEAFF
TRBV5-1	-	CASSLSPDQPQHF
TRBV6-5	TRBD2	CASSYLAGEETQYF
TRBV7-3	TRBD2	CASSSSGRSGTQYF
TRBV7-7	-	CASSLGAAGELFF
TRBV27	-	CASSITDRSHGYTF
TRBV19	TRBD2	CASSISSGRGYEQYF